These T cell receptor beta chains were read from a single sample in a study of T cell changes during pregnancy in multiple sclerosis. The assay was immunoSEQ multiplex PCR, and TCRdb's table has in-frame clones only and misses some. The sample has around 83,000 clones, about 93% seen once. Sequencing used CD4+ T cells from peripheral blood mononuclear cells, obtained in the second trimester of pregnancy. These receptors all come from a female donor with multiple sclerosis, enrolled in a pregnancy study. Each CDR3 is given with its conserved first and last residue. Each record gives: J gene, V gene, D gene, clone size, CDR3 DNA, CDR3 protein. The D gene is left open where the match is weak. Size is stated for part of the rows, as once, few or many counts, or as a class when the clone is expanded.

J gene: TRBJ2-7; V gene: TRBV6-5; D gene: NA; clone size: NA; CDR3 DNA: TGTGCCAGCAGGAAACAGGGATTCGGAAGTTACGAGCAGTACTTC; CDR3 protein: CASRKQGFGSYEQYF
J gene: TRBJ2-1; V gene: TRBV12-5; D gene: TRBD2; clone size: NA; CDR3 DNA: TGTGCTAGTGGATCTAGCGGGGGGTACAATGAGCAGTTCTTC; CDR3 protein: CASGSSGGYNEQFF
J gene: TRBJ2-7; V gene: TRBV28; D gene: TRBD2; clone size: NA; CDR3 DNA: TGTGCCAGCAGCATTCTAGCGGGGGGCTTCCACGAGCAGTACTTC; CDR3 protein: CASSILAGGFHEQYF
J gene: TRBJ1-5; V gene: TRBV19; D gene: NA; clone size: NA; CDR3 DNA: TGTGCCAGTAGTCTAGGGAACAGTATTAGCAATCAGCCCCAGCATTTT; CDR3 protein: CASSLGNSISNQPQHF
J gene: TRBJ2-2; V gene: TRBV27; D gene: TRBD2; clone size: few; CDR3 DNA: TGTGCCAGCGTTCGACTAGCGGGCGGTACCGGGGAGCTGTTTTTT; CDR3 protein: CASVRLAGGTGELFF
J gene: TRBJ2-1; V gene: TRBV9; D gene: TRBD2; clone size: NA; CDR3 DNA: TGTGCCAGCAGCCCGGCCGGGACTAGCGGAAACAATGAGCAGTTCTTC; CDR3 protein: CASSPAGTSGNNEQFF
J gene: TRBJ1-3; V gene: TRBV9; D gene: TRBD1; clone size: NA; CDR3 DNA: TGTGCCAGCAGCGTAGAAACAGGGGGCTTTGGAAACACCATATATTTT; CDR3 protein: CASSVETGGFGNTIYF
J gene: TRBJ2-2; V gene: TRBV14; D gene: NA; clone size: NA; CDR3 DNA: TGTGCCAGCAGCCTTCAGGGGACCGGGGAGCTGTTTTTT; CDR3 protein: CASSLQGTGELFF
J gene: TRBJ1-4; V gene: TRBV28; D gene: TRBD1; clone size: NA; CDR3 DNA: TGTGCCAGCAGCAGGACAGGGCCGGCGGATAATGAAAAACTGTTTTTT; CDR3 protein: CASSRTGPADNEKLFF
J gene: TRBJ1-6; V gene: TRBV19; D gene: NA; clone size: once; CDR3 DNA: TGTGCCAGTAGTATAGATCTTAGTAGCTCACCCCTCCACTTT; CDR3 protein: CASSIDLSSSPLHF
J gene: TRBJ2-3; V gene: TRBV11-2; D gene: TRBD2; clone size: NA; CDR3 DNA: TGTGCCAGCAGCTCCGGACTAGCGAGGGGCACAGATACGCAGTATTTT; CDR3 protein: CASSSGLARGTDTQYF
J gene: TRBJ2-5; V gene: TRBV9; D gene: TRBD2; clone size: NA; CDR3 DNA: TGTGCCAGCAGCGTAGGAGATAGCGGGGGGCGGGGGGAGACCCAGTACTTC; CDR3 protein: CASSVGDSGGRGETQYF
J gene: TRBJ1-1; V gene: TRBV5-1; D gene: TRBD1; clone size: NA; CDR3 DNA: TGCGCCAGCAGCTGGGACAGGGTGGAAAAGACTTTCTTT; CDR3 protein: CASSWDRVEKTFF
J gene: TRBJ1-2; V gene: TRBV2; D gene: NA; clone size: NA; CDR3 DNA: TGTGCCAGCAGGTACAGGACTAACTATGGCTACACCTTC; CDR3 protein: CASRYRTNYGYTF
J gene: TRBJ1-2; V gene: TRBV29-1; D gene: NA; clone size: NA; CDR3 DNA: TGCAGCGTTGTTATGCGGGGGGACTATGGCTACACCTTC; CDR3 protein: CSVVMRGDYGYTF
J gene: TRBJ1-6; V gene: TRBV7-8; D gene: TRBD1; clone size: NA; CDR3 DNA: TGTGCCAGCAGCCCAGGGACAGGGCGTGTGGAATCACCCCTCCACTTT; CDR3 protein: CASSPGTGRVESPLHF
J gene: TRBJ2-3; V gene: TRBV6-1; D gene: TRBD1; clone size: NA; CDR3 DNA: TGTGCCAGCAGTGATCAGACAGGGGGCTACACAGATACGCAGTATTTT; CDR3 protein: CASSDQTGGYTDTQYF
J gene: TRBJ1-2; V gene: TRBV14; D gene: NA; clone size: once; CDR3 DNA: TGTGCCAGCAGCCAAGATCAGAACTATGGCTACACCTTC; CDR3 protein: CASSQDQNYGYTF
J gene: TRBJ1-2; V gene: TRBV30; D gene: NA; clone size: NA; CDR3 DNA: TGTGCCTGGAGTCCATCCAGGGACTATGGCTACACCTTC; CDR3 protein: CAWSPSRDYGYTF
J gene: TRBJ2-7; V gene: TRBV7-9; D gene: NA; clone size: few; CDR3 DNA: TGTGCCAGCAGCTTAGTCCCGGACTGGAACTACGAGCAGTACTTC; CDR3 protein: CASSLVPDWNYEQYF
J gene: TRBJ2-5; V gene: TRBV7-7; D gene: TRBD2; clone size: NA; CDR3 DNA: TGTGCTAGCAGCCCCCGAGCGGGAGCAGAGACCCAGTACTTC; CDR3 protein: CASSPRAGAETQYF
J gene: TRBJ1-6; V gene: TRBV11-2; D gene: NA; clone size: NA; CDR3 DNA: TGTGCCAGCATCCCGTCCGAGACCTATAATTCACCCCTCCACTTT; CDR3 protein: CASIPSETYNSPLHF
J gene: TRBJ1-5; V gene: TRBV7-8; D gene: TRBD1; clone size: NA; CDR3 DNA: TGTGCCAGCAGGTGGGACAGGGGACGCGATCAGCCCCAGCATTTT; CDR3 protein: CASRWDRGRDQPQHF
J gene: TRBJ2-7; V gene: TRBV6-5; D gene: NA; clone size: NA; CDR3 DNA: TGTGCCAGCAGAGAACCGGGACAAAGCTCCTACGAGCAGTACTTC; CDR3 protein: CASREPGQSSYEQYF
J gene: TRBJ1-6; V gene: TRBV28; D gene: NA; clone size: NA; CDR3 DNA: TGTGCCAGCAGTTCGGGAGTGGGGCAGTCACCCCTCCACTTT; CDR3 protein: CASSSGVGQSPLHF
J gene: TRBJ2-3; V gene: TRBV19; D gene: NA; clone size: NA; CDR3 DNA: TGTGCCAGTAACAGTCTGGGACTGCTCGGCACAGATACGCAGTATTTT; CDR3 protein: CASNSLGLLGTDTQYF
J gene: TRBJ2-5; V gene: TRBV6-5; D gene: TRBD2; clone size: NA; CDR3 DNA: TGTGCCAGCAGTGGACTAGCGGGGTTAGAGACCCAGTACTTC; CDR3 protein: CASSGLAGLETQYF
J gene: TRBJ1-1; V gene: TRBV29-1; D gene: NA; clone size: NA; CDR3 DNA: TGCAGCGTTGAAGGATATCAGGGCGCTGAAGCTTTCTTT; CDR3 protein: CSVEGYQGAEAFF
J gene: TRBJ2-7; V gene: TRBV19; D gene: TRBD1; clone size: once; CDR3 DNA: TGTGCCAGTAGTAGGCCAGGGGGCGCTTCAAGCGAGCAGTACTTC; CDR3 protein: CASSRPGGASSEQYF
J gene: TRBJ2-1; V gene: TRBV5-1; D gene: NA; clone size: NA; CDR3 DNA: TGCGCCAGCAGCTTGGTTAAGAGCTCCTACAATGAGCAGTTCTTC; CDR3 protein: CASSLVKSSYNEQFF
J gene: TRBJ1-2; V gene: TRBV2; D gene: NA; clone size: NA; CDR3 DNA: TGTGCCAGCAGAGTAGGGGGTGGCTACACCTTC; CDR3 protein: CASRVGGGYTF
J gene: TRBJ2-7; V gene: TRBV18; D gene: TRBD1; clone size: NA; CDR3 DNA: TGTGCCAGCTCACCGCTGGACAGGGACCACGAGCAGTACTTC; CDR3 protein: CASSPLDRDHEQYF
J gene: TRBJ2-1; V gene: TRBV9; D gene: TRBD1; clone size: NA; CDR3 DNA: TGTGCCAGCAGCGTGCTGGGGACAGCCGGCGAGCAGTTCTTC; CDR3 protein: CASSVLGTAGEQFF
J gene: TRBJ2-7; V gene: TRBV11-2; D gene: TRBD1; clone size: NA; CDR3 DNA: TGTGCCAGCAGCTCAGGAAAAGGACAGGGTTCCTACGAGCAGTACTTC; CDR3 protein: CASSSGKGQGSYEQYF
J gene: TRBJ1-4; V gene: TRBV14; D gene: TRBD1; clone size: NA; CDR3 DNA: TGTGCCAGCAGCCCCACAGGGGTTCGGGGGGAAAAACTGTTTTTT; CDR3 protein: CASSPTGVRGEKLFF